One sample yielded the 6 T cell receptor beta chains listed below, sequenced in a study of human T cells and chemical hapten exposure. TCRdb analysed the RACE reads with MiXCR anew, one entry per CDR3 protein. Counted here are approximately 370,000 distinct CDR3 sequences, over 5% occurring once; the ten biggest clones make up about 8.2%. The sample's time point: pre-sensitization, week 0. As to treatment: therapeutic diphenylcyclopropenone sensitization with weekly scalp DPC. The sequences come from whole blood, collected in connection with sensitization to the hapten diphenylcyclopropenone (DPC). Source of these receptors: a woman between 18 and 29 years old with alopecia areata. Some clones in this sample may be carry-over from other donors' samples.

The CDR3 DNA reads as TGTGCCAGCAGCTTGGGGGAAGGCCTGTACGAGCAGTACTTC. Its protein product is CASSLGEGLYEQYF. The rearrangement links TRBV7-9 to TRBJ2-7, with D possibly being TRBD1 or TRBD2 (5 bases each). V was shortened by 3 bases and J by 4 bases, with 13 bases between the two germline ends. The length of the CDR3 is 14 residues. Germline V gives CDR1 SEHNR, CDR2 FQNEAQ (reference sequence).

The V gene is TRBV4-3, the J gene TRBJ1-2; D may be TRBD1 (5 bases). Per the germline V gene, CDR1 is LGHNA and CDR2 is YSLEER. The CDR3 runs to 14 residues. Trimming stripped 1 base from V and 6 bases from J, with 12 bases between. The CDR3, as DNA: TGCGCCAGCAGCCAAGGACGGCAGGGAGATGGCTACACCTTC. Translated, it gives CASSQGRQGDGYTF.

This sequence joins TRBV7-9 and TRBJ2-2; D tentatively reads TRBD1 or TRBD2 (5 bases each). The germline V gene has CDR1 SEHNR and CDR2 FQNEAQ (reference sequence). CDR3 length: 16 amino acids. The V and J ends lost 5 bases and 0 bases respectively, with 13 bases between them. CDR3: CASSQRGATNTGELFF. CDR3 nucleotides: TGTGCCAGCAGCCAGAGGGGAGCTACGAACACCGGGGAGCTGTTTTTT.

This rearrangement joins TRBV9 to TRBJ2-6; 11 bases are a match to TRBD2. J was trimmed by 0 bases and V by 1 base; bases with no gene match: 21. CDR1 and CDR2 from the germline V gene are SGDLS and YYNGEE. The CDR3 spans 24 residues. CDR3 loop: CASSVYHPNSGGALRSSGANVLTF. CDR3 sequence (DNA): TGTGCCAGCAGCGTATACCATCCCAATAGCGGGGGGGCATTACGAAGCTCTGGGGCCAACGTCCTGACTTTC.

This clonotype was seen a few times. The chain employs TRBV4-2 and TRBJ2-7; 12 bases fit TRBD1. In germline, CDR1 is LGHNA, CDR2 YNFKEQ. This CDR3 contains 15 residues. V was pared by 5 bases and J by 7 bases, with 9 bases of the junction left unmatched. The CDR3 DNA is TGTGCCAGCAGCGCGGGGACAGGGGGCTCCGGTGAGCAGTACTTC. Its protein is CASSAGTGGSGEQYF.

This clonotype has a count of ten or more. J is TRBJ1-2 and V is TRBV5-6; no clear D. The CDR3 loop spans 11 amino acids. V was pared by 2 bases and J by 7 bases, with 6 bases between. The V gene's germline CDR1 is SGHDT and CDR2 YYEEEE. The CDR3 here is CASSLRLGYTF. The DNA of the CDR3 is TGTGCCAGCAGCTTACGGCTTGGCTACACCTTC.